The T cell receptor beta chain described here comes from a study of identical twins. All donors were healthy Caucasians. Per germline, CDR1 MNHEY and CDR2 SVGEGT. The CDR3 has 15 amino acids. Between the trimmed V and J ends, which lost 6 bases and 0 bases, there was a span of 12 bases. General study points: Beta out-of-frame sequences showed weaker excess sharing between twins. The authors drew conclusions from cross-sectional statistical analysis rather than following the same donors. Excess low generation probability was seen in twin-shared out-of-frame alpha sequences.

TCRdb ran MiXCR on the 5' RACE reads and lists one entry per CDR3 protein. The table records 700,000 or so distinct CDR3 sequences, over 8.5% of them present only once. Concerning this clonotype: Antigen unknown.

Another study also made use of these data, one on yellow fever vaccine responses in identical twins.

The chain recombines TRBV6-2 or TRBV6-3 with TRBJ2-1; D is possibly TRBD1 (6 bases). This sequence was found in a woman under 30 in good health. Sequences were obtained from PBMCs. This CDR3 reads CASRIRDTSYNEQFF. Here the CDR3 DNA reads TGTGCCAGCAGAATCCGGGACACCTCCTACAATGAGCAGTTCTTC.